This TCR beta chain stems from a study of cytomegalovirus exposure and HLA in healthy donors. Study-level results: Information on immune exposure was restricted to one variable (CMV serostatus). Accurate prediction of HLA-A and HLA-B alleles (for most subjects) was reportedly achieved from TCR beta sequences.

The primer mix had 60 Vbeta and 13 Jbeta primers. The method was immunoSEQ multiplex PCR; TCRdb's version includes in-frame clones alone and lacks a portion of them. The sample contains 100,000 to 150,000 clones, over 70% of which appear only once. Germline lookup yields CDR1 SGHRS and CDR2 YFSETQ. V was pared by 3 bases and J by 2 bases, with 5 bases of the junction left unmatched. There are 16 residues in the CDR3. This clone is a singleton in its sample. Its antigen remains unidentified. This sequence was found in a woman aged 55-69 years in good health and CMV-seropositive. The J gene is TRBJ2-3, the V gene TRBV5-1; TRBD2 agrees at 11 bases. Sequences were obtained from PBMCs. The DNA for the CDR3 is TGCGCCAGCAGCTCTGGGACTAGCGGTGTCACAGATACGCAGTATTTT. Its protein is CASSSGTSGVTDTQYF.